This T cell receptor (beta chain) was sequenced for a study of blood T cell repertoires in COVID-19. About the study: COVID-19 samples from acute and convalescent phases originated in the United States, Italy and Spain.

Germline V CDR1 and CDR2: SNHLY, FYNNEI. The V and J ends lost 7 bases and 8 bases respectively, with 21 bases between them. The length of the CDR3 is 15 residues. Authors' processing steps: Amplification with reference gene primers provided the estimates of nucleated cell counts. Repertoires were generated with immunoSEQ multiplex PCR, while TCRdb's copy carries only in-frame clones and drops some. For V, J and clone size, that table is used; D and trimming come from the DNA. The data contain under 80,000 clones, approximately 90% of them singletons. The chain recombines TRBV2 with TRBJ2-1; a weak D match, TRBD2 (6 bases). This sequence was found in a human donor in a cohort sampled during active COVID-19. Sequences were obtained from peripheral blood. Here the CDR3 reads CASNGRGLARDEQFF. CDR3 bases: TGTGCCAGCAACGGACGGGGCCTAGCGCGCGATGAGCAGTTCTTC.